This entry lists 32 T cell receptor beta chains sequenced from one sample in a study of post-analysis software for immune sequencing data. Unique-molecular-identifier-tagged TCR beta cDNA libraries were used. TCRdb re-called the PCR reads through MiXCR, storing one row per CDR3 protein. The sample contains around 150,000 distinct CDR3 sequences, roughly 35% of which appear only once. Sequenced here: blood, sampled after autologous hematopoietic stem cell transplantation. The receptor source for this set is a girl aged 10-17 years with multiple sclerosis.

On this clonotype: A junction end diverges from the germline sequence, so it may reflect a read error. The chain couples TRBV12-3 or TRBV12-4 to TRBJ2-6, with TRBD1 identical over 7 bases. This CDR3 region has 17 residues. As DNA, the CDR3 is TGTGCCAGCAGAGCACGGAGACAGGGCTCTGGGGCCAACGTCCCGACTTTC. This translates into CASRARRQGSGANVPTF.

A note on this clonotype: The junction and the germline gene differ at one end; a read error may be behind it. This CDR3 reads CASSPIAGTSGWNGQFF. In DNA, the CDR3 is TGTGCCAGCAGTCCCATCGCCGGGACTAGCGGGTGGAATGGGCAGTTCTTC. This rearrangement joins TRBV27 to TRBJ2-1, with TRBD2 matching over 12 bases. Looked up from germline, CDR1 is MNHEY and CDR2 is SMNVEV (reference sequence). The CDR3 has 17 amino acids.

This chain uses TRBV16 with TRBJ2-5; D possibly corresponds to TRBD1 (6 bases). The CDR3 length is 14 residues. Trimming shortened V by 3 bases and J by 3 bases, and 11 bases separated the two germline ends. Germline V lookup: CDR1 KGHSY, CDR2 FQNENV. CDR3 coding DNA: TGTGCCAGCAGCCATTTGGACAGCAAAGAGACCCAGTACTTC. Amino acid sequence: CASSHLDSKETQYF.

This CDR3 is CAIGGDASNQPQHF. The DNA for the CDR3 is TGTGCCATCGGGGGGGATGCTAGCAATCAGCCCCAGCATTTT. The chain recombines TRBV10-3 with TRBJ1-5; D perhaps matches TRBD1 (5 bases). V was cut by 8 bases and J by 0 bases, with 11 bases left in between. The CDR3 is made up of 14 amino acids. Germline values: CDR1 ENHRY, CDR2 SYGVKD.

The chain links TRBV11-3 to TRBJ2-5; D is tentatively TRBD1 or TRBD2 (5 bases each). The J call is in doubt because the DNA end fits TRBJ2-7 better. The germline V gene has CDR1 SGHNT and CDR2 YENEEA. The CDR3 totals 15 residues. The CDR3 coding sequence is TGTGCCAGCAGCTCCCGGGACGCCTCATTTTTCGAGCAGTACTTC. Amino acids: CASSSRDASFFEQYF.

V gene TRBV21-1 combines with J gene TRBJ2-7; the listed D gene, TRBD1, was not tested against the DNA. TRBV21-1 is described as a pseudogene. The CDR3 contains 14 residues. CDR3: CASSPRAGTVEQYF. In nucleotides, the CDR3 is TGTGCCTCATCTCCCCGCGCAGGGACGGTCGAGCAGTACTTC.

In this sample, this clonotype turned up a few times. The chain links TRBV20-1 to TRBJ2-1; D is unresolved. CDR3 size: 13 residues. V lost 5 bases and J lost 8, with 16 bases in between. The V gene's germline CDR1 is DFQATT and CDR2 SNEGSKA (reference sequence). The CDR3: CSAGNGIEDEQFF. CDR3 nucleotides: TGCAGTGCTGGGAATGGGATCGAGGATGAGCAGTTCTTC.

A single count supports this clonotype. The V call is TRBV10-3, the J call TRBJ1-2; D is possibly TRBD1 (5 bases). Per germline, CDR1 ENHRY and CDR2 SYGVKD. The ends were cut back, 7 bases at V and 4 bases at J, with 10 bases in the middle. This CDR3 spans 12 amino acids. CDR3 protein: CAITAGRYGYTF. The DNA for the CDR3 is TGTGCCATCACCGCAGGGCGCTATGGCTACACCTTC.

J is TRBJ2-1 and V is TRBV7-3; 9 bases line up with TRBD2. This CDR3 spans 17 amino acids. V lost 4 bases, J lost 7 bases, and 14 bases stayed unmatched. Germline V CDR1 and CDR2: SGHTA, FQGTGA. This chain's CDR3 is CASSSLGPAGGRNEQFF. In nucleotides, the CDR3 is TGTGCCAGCAGCTCCCTCGGCCCAGCGGGAGGCCGGAATGAGCAGTTCTTC.

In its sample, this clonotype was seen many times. The CDR3 sequence: CASSTGTVNEKLFF. Written as DNA, the CDR3 is TGTGCCAGCAGTACCGGGACAGTTAATGAAAAACTGTTTTTT. The rearrangement uses TRBV28 and TRBJ1-4; 7 bases line up with TRBD1. CDR1 and CDR2 (germline): MDHEN, SYDVKM. Unmatched junction bases numbered 4, after V lost 5 bases and J lost 4 bases. This CDR3 region has 14 residues.

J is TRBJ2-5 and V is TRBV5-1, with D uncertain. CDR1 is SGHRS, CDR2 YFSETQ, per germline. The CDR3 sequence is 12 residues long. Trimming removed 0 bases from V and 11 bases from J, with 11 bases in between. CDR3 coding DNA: TGCGCCAGCAGCTTGGAAGGGTTTCAGCAGTACTTC. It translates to CASSLEGFQQYF. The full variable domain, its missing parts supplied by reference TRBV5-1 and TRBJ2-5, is KAGVTQTPRYLIKTRGQQVTLSCSPISGHRSVSWYQQTPGQGLQFLFEYFSETQRNKGNFPGRFSGRQFSNSRSEMNVSTLELGDSALYLCASSLEGFQQYFGPGTRLLVL.

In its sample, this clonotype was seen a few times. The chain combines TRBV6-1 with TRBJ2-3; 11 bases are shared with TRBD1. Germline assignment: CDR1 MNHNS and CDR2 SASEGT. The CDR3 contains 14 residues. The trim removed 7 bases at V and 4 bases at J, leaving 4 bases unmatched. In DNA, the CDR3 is TGTGCCAGCAAACCGGGACAGGGGGCAGATACGCAGTATTTT. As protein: CASKPGQGADTQYF.

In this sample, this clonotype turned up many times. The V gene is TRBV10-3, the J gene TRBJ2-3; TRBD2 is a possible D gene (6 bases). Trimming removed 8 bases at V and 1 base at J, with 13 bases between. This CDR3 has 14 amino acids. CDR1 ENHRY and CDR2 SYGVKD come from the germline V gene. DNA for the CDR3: TGTGCCATCCGTGCGGGATACGGCACAGATACGCAGTATTTT. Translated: CAIRAGYGTDTQYF.

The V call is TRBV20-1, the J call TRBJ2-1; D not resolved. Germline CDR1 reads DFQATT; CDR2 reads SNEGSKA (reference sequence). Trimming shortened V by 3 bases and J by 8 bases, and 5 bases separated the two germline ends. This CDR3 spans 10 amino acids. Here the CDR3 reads CSASGYEQFF. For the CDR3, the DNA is TGCAGTGCTAGCGGTTATGAGCAGTTCTTC.

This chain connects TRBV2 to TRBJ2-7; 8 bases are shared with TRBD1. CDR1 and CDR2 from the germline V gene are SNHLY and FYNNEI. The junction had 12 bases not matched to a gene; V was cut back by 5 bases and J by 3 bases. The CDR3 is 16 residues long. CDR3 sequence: CASSSTIRGPLYEQYF. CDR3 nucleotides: TGTGCCAGCAGTTCTACAATCAGGGGGCCTCTCTACGAGCAGTACTTC.

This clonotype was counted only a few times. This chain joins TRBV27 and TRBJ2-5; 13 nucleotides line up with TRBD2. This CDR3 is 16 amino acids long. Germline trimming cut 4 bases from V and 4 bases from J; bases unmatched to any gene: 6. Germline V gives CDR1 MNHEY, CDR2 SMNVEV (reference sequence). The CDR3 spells CASSSRTSGRIETQYF. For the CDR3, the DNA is TGTGCCAGCAGTTCCCGGACTAGCGGGAGAATAGAGACCCAGTACTTC.

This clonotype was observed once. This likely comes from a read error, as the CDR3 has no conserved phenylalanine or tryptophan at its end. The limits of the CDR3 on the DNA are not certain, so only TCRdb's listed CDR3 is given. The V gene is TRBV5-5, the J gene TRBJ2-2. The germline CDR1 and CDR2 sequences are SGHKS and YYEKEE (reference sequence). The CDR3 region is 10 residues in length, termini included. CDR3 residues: CASSLARLFS.

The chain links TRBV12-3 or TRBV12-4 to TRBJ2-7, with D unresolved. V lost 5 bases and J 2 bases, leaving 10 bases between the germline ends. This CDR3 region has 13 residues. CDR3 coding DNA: TGTGCCAGCAGTCCTCCTCCTCCCTACGAGCAGTACTTC. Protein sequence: CASSPPPPYEQYF.

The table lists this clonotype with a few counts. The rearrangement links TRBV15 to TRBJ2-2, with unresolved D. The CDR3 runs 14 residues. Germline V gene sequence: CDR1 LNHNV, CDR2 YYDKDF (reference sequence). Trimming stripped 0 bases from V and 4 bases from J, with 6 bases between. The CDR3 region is CATSRDQPTGELFF. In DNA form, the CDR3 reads TGTGCCACCAGCAGAGATCAGCCCACCGGGGAGCTGTTTTTT.

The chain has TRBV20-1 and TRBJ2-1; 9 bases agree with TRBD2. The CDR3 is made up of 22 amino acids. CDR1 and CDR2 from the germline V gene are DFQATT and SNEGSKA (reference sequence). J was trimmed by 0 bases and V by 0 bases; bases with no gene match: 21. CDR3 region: CSARELRSSGDLGTSSYNEQFF. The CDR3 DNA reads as TGCAGTGCTAGAGAATTGCGGTCTAGCGGGGACCTTGGGACTAGCTCCTACAATGAGCAGTTCTTC.

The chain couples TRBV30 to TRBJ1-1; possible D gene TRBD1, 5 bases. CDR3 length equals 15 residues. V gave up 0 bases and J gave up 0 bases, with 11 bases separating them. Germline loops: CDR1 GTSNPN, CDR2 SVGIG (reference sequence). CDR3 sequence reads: CAWSVKGPMNTEAFF. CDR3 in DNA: TGTGCCTGGAGTGTAAAGGGACCTATGAACACTGAAGCTTTCTTT.

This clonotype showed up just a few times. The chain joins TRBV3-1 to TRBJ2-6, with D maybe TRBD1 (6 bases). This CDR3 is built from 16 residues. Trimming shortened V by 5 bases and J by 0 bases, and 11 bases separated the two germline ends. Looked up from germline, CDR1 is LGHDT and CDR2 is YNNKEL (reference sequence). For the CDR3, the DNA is TGTGCCAGCAGCTCTCAGGGGAGCTCTGGGGCCAACGTCCTGACTTTC. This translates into CASSSQGSSGANVLTF. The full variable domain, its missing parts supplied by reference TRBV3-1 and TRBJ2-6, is DTAVSQTPKYLVTQMGNDKSIKCEQNLGHDTMYWYKQDSKKFLKIMFSYNNKELIINETVPNRFSPKSPDKAHLNLHINSLELGDSAVYFCASSSQGSSGANVLTFGAGSRLTVL.

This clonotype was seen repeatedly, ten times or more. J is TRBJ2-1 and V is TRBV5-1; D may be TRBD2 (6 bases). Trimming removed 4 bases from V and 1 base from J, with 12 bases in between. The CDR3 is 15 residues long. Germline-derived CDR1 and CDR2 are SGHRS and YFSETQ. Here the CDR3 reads CASSRDSSSYNEQFF. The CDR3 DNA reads TGCGCCAGCAGCCGGGACTCGAGTTCCTACAATGAGCAGTTCTTC. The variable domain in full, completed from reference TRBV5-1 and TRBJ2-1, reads KAGVTQTPRYLIKTRGQQVTLSCSPISGHRSVSWYQQTPGQGLQFLFEYFSETQRNKGNFPGRFSGRQFSNSRSEMNVSTLELGDSALYLCASSRDSSSYNEQFFGPGTRLTVL.

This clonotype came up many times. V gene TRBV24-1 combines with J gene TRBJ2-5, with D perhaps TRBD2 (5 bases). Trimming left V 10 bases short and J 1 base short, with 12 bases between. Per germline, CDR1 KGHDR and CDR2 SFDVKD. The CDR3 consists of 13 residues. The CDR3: CATAGVVQETQYF. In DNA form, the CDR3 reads TGTGCCACAGCCGGGGTTGTCCAAGAGACCCAGTACTTC.

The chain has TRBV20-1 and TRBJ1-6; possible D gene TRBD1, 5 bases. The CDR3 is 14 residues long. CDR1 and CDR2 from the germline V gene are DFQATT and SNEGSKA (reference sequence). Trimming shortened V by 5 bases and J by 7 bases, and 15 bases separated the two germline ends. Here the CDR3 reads CSAPRRGENSPLHF. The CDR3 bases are TGCAGTGCTCCCAGACGGGGGGAAAATTCACCCCTCCACTTT.

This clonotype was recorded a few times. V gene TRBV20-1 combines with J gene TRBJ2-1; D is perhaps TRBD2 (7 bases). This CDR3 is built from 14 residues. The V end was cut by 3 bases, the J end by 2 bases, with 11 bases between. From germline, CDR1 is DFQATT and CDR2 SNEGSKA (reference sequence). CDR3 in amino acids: CSARSGGPYNEQFF. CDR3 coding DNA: TGCAGTGCTAGGTCGGGGGGCCCCTACAATGAGCAGTTCTTC.

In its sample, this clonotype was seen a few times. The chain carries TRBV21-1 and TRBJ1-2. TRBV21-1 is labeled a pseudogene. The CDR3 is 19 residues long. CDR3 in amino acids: CASSKKRQRIFIWVYGYTF. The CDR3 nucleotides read TGTGCCAGCAGCAAAAAGAGGCAGAGGATCTTCATCTGGGTCTATGGCTACACCTTC.

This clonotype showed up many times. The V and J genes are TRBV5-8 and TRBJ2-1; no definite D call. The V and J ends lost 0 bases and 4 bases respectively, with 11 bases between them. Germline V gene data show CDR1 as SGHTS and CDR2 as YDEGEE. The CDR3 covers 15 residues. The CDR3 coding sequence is TGTGCCAGCAGCTTGGGCTGGTTGGGTTACAATGAGCAGTTCTTC. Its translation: CASSLGWLGYNEQFF.

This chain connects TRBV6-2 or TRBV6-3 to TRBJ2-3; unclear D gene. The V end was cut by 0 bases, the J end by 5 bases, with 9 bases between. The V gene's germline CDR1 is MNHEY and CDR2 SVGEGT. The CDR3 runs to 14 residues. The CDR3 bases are TGTGCCAGCAGTTACTCTCCGCCAGGAGATACGCAGTATTTT. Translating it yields CASSYSPPGDTQYF.

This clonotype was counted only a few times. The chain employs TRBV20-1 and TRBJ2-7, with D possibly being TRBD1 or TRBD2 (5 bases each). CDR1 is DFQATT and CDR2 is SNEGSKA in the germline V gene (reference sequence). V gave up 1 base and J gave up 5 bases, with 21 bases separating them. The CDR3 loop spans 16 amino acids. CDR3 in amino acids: CSARVSGRALKNEQYF. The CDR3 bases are TGCAGTGCTAGAGTAAGCGGCAGGGCCCTGAAGAACGAGCAGTACTTC.

DNA of the CDR3: TGTGCCAGCTGGGACAGGGGTCGAGAGGGGGATGGCTACACCTTC. As protein: CASWDRGREGDGYTF. The chain has TRBV27 and TRBJ1-2, with 10 bases lining up with TRBD1. This CDR3 has 15 residues. CDR1 and CDR2 (germline): MNHEY, SMNVEV (reference sequence). The J segment lost 6 bases and the V segment lost 8 bases, leaving 12 bases of the junction unmatched.

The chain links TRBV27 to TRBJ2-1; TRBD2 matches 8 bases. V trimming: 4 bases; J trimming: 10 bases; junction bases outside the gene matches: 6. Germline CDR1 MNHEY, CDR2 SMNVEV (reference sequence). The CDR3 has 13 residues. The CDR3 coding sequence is TGTGCCAGCAGTTCGCGCGGGGGGCGGGAGCAGTTCTTC. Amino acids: CASSSRGGREQFF.